This T cell receptor beta chain comes out of a study of HIV-infected children after antiretroviral therapy interruption. As for the study in general: Interruption-arm samples span weeks 0, 12, interruption end (24 or 48), and about 3 years post-study. Weeks 0, 48 and 150 were sampled under continuous treatment.

A 3' RACE protocol on RNA, with unique molecular identifiers, produced the TCR library. TCRdb ran MiXCR on the 3' RACE reads and lists one entry per CDR3 protein. The table includes about 89,000 distinct CDR3 sequences, 6% to 8.5% detected once. V trimming: 4 bases; J trimming: 0 bases; junction bases outside the gene matches: 13. The CDR3 totals 20 residues. Germline CDR1 reads SGHVS; CDR2 reads FQNEAQ. Many counts were recorded for this clonotype. Treatment: PENTA 11 planned treatment interruption arm or continuous ART arm. Naive CD4+ CD45RA+ CD45RO- T cells were sorted from thawed PBMCs. This receptor was identified in a pool of human donors with HIV. The source material was CD45RA+ CD4+ T cells from PBMCs, pooled from several time points, sampled from a donor given antiretroviral therapy, either interrupted or continuous. Subset given: naive CD4+ CD45RA+ CD45RO- T cells. The gene calls are TRBV7-8 and TRBJ2-6, with 9 bases that match TRBD2. This CDR3 reads CASSSKPGGGGASGANVLTF. DNA for the CDR3: TGTGCCAGCAGCTCCAAGCCGGGCGGCGGGGGGGCCTCTGGGGCCAACGTCCTGACTTTC.